Ten or more counts support the clone carrying this TCR beta chain. Its antigen remains unidentified. The data stem from a study of breast tumors, draining lymph nodes, adjacent tissues. Findings and limits, study-wide: Most tumor T cells seemingly derive from lymph node, then expand in tumor. Tumor and nontumor repertoires were significantly more similar in luminal-like than in basal-like breast cancer. Tumors had less TCR diversity than lymph nodes, more than nontumor tissue. That most tumor T cells come from lymph nodes remained unproven.

Breast cancer patients provided tissue from their axillary draining lymph nodes. The trim removed 6 bases at V and 2 bases at J, leaving 3 bases unmatched. The CDR3 covers 13 residues. Germline CDR1 reads MDHEN; CDR2 reads SYDVKM. Using its own MiXCR run on the multiplex PCR reads, TCRdb lists one record per CDR3 protein. Counted here are roughly 86,000 distinct CDR3 sequences, approximately 20% occurring once; the ten biggest clones make up about 2.2%. Source material: axillary lymph node tissue. The gene calls are TRBV28 and TRBJ2-7, with TRBD1 matching over 8 bases. The origin of this receptor is a female donor with breast cancer. Some clones in this sample may be carry-over from other donors' samples. Here the CDR3 reads CASRRTGTYEQYF. CDR3 bases: TGTGCCAGCAGAAGGACAGGGACCTACGAGCAGTACTTC.